This T cell receptor (beta chain) was captured by sequencing in a study of T-cell memory formation after mild COVID-19. This clonotype came up a few times. MiXCR was run by TCRdb on the 5' RACE reads, yielding one entry per CDR3 protein. The repertoire has a few hundred thousand distinct CDR3 sequences, around 20% of them found once; the top ten carry 21%. Trimming stripped 6 bases from V and 6 bases from J, with 12 bases between. Per the germline V gene, CDR1 is MNHEY and CDR2 is SVGEGT. The CDR3 totals 13 residues. This TCR came from a man in his late teens or twenties who had mild COVID-19 (a few samples of this study predate the infection). Cell type and time point are not known. The chain links TRBV6-2 or TRBV6-3 to TRBJ2-1, with TRBD1 as a possible D gene (6 bases). Sequencing was done on a sample of PBMCs or a T cell subset sorted from them (not recorded which). The CDR3: CASSTGTPNEQFF. The CDR3 region has the DNA TGTGCCAGCAGCACCGGGACACCCAATGAGCAGTTCTTC.